This TCR beta chain was captured in a study of T cells after yellow fever vaccination. Study in general: With SMART-Seq v4 Ultra Low Input, the fractions containing low cell numbers were prepared.

The sample holds many counts of this clonotype. A universal primer site and UMIs were added as TCR cDNA was made by 5'RACE template switching. TCRdb recomputed calls from the 5' RACE reads with MiXCR, one row per CDR3 protein. The data contain a few hundred thousand distinct CDR3 sequences, less than 9.5% of them seen just once; the ten biggest clones take up about 3.5%. Germline CDR1 MNHEY, CDR2 SVGAGI. Deletions cut 7 bases from V and 10 bases from J, with 23 bases between. The CDR3 is 16 residues long. This specimen consisted of CD4+ T cells sorted from PBMCs, obtained 5 days after the yellow fever booster vaccination. This TCR came from a man between 18 and 35 years old who received the YFV17D yellow fever vaccine. This chain connects TRBV6-5 to TRBJ1-6; possibly TRBD1 for D (6 bases). The CDR3 bases are TGTGCCAGCACCCCCGCCGGGACCTGGGGACAATCACCCCTCCACTTT. This sequence encodes CASTPAGTWGQSPLHF.